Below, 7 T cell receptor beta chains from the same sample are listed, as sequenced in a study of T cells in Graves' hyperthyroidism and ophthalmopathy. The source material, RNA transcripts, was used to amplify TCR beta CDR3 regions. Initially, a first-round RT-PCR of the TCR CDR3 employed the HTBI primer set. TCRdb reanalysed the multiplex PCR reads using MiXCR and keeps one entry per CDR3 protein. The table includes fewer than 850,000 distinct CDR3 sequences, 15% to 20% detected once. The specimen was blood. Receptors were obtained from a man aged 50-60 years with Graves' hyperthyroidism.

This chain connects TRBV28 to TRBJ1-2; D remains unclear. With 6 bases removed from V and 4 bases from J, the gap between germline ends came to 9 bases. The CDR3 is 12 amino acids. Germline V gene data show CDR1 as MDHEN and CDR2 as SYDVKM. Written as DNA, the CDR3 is TGTGCCAGCAGGGATCCAGGCTATGGCTACACCTTC. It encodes CASRDPGYGYTF.

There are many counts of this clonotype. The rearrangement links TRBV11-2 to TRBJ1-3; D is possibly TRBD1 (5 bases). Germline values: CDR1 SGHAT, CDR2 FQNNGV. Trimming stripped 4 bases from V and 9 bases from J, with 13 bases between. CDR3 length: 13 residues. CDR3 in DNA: TGTGCCAGCAGCTACGGACATCTACGCACCATATATTTT. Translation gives CASSYGHLRTIYF.

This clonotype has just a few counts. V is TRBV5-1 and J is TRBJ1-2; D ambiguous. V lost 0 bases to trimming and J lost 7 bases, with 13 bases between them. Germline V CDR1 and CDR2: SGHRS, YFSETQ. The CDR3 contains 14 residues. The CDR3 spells CASSLAIGESGYTF. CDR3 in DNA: TGCGCCAGCAGCTTGGCCATCGGGGAAAGTGGCTACACCTTC.

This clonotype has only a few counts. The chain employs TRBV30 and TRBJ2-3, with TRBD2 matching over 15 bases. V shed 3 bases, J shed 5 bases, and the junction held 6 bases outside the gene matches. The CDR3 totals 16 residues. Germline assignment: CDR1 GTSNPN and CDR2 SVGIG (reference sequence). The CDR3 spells CAWSGLAGGPVDTQYF. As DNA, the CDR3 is TGTGCCTGGAGCGGACTAGCGGGAGGGCCCGTAGATACGCAGTATTTT.

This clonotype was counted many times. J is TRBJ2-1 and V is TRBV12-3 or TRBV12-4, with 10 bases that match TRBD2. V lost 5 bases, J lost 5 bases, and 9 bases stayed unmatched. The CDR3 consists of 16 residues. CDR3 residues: CASSPLGLAANNEQFF. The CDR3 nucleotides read TGTGCCAGCAGTCCCCTAGGACTAGCGGCGAACAATGAGCAGTTCTTC.

CDR3 DNA: TGTGCCTTGGGAGTCTCTGGAAACACCATATATTTT. This encodes CALGVSGNTIYF. The chain combines TRBV30 with TRBJ1-3; no clear D. Trimming shortened V by 7 bases and J by 0 bases, and 7 bases separated the two germline ends. This CDR3 has 12 residues. Germline CDR1 reads GTSNPN; CDR2 reads SVGIG (reference sequence).

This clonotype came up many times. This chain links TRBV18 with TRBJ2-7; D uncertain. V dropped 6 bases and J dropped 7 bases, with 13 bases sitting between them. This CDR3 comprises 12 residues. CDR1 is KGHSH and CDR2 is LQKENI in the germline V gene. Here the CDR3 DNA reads TGTGCCAGCTCGGCGGACCGGTTGGAGCAGTACTTC. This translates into CASSADRLEQYF.